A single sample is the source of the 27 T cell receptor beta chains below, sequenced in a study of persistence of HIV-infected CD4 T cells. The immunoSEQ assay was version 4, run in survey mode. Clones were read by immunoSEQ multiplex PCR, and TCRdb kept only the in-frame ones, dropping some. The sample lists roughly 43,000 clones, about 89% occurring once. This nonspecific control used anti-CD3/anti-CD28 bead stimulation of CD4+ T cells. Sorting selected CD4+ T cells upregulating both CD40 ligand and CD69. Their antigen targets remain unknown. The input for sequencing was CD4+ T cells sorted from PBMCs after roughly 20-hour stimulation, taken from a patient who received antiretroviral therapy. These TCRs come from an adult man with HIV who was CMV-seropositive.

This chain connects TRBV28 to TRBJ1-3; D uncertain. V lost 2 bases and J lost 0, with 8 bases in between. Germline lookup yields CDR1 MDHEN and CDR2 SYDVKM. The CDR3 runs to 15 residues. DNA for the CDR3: TGTGCCAGCAGTTTAGCGGAACTCTCTGGAAACACCATATATTTT. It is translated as CASSLAELSGNTIYF.

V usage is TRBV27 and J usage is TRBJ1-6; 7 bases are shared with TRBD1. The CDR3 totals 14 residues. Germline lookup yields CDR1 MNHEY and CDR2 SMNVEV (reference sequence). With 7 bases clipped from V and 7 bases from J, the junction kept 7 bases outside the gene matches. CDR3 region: CASTKDRLNSPLHF. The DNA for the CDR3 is TGTGCCAGCACGAAGGACAGGCTCAATTCACCCCTCCACTTT.

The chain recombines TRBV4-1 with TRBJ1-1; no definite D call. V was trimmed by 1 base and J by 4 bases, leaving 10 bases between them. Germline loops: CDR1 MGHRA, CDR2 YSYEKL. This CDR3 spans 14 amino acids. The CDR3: CASSQAGTATEAFF. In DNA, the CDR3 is TGCGCCAGCAGCCAAGCAGGCACAGCCACTGAAGCTTTCTTT.

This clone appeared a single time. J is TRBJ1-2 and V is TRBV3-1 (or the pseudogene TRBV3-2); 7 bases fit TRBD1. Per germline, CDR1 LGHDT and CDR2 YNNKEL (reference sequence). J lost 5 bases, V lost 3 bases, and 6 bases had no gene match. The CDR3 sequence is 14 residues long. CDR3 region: CASSHRPGGYGYTF. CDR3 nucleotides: TGTGCCAGCAGCCATCGGCCAGGGGGGTATGGCTACACCTTC.

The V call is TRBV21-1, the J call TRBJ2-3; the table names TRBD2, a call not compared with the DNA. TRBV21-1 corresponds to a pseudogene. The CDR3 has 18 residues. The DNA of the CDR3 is TGTGCCAGCAGCCCTAGGCCCTGGGGGGGCGGGGGCACAGATACGCAGTATTTT. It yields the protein CASSPRPWGGGGTDTQYF.

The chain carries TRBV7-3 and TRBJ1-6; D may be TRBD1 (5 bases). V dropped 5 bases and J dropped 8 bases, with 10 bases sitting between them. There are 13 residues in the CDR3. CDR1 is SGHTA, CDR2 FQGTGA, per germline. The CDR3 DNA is TGTGCCAGCAGCCAGGGTTGGGATTCACCCCTCCACTTT. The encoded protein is CASSQGWDSPLHF.

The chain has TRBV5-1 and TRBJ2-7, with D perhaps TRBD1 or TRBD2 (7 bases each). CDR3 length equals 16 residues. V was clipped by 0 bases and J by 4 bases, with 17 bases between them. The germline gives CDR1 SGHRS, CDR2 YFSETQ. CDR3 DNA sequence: TGCGCCAGCAGCTTGGCCGGGGGCAGGGGGGGATACGAGCAGTACTTC. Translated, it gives CASSLAGGRGGYEQYF.

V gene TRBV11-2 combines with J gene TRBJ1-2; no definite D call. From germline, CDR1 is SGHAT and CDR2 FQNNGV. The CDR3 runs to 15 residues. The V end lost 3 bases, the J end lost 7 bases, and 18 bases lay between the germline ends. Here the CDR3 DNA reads TGTGCCAGCAGCTTTTTCCCTCCCCTGGTGGGTGGCTACACCTTC. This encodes CASSFFPPLVGGYTF.

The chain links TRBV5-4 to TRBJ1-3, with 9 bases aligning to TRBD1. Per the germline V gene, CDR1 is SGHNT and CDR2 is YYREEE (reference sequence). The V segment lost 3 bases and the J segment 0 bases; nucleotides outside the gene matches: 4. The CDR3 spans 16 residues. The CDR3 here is CASSSPGQGSGNTIYF. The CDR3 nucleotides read TGTGCCAGCAGCTCACCGGGACAGGGCTCTGGAAACACCATATATTTT. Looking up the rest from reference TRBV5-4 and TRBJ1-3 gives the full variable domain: ETGVTQSPTHLIKTRGQQVTLRCSSQSGHNTVSWYQQALGQGPQFIFQYYREEENGRGNFPPRFSGLQFPNYSSELNVNALELDDSALYLCASSSPGQGSGNTIYFGEGSWLTVV.

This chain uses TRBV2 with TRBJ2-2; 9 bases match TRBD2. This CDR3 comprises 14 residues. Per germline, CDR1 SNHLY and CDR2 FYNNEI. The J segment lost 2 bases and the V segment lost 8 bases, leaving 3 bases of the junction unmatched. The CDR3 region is CASQAGGNTGELFF. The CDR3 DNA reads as TGTGCCAGCCAAGCGGGGGGCAACACCGGGGAGCTGTTTTTT.

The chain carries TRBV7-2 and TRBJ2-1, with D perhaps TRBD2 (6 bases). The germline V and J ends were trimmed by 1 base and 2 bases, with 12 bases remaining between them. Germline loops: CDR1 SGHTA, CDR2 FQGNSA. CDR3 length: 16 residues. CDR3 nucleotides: TGTGCCAGCAGCTTAGTTTCTGGCGGGGCCTACAATGAGCAGTTCTTC. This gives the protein CASSLVSGGAYNEQFF.

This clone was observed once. DNA of the CDR3: TGTGCCAGCAGCTTAGTTGGGGCTCAGGGGGCCTCTGGCTACACCTTC. Protein: CASSLVGAQGASGYTF. The chain couples TRBV7-9 to TRBJ1-2, with 8 nucleotides matching TRBD1. This CDR3 region has 16 residues. Germline V lookup: CDR1 SEHNR, CDR2 FQNEAQ (reference sequence). V lost 1 base, J lost 7 bases, and 11 bases stayed unmatched. Full variable domain (missing parts from reference TRBV7-9 and TRBJ1-2): DTGVSQNPRHKITKRGQNVTFRCDPISEHNRLYWYRQTLGQGPEFLTYFQNEAQLEKSRLLSDRFSAERPKGSFSTLEIQRTEQGDSAMYLCASSLVGAQGASGYTFGSGTRLTVV.

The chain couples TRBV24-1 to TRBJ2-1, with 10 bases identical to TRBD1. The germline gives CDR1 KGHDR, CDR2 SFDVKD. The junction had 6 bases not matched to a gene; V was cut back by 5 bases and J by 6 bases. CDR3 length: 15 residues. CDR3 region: CATSARDRGGNEQFF. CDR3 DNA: TGTGCCACCAGTGCCCGGGACAGGGGCGGCAATGAGCAGTTCTTC.

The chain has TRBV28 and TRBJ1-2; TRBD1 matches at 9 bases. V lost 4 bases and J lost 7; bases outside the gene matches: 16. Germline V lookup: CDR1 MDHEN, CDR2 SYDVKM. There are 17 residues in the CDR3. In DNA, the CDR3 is TGTGCCAGCAGTTCCTCCGCGGGACAGGGCTATCAGGGTGGCTACACCTTC. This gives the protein CASSSSAGQGYQGGYTF.

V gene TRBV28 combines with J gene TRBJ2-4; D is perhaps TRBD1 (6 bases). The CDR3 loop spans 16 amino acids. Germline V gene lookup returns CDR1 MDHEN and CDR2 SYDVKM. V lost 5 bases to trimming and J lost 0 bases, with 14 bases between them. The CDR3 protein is CASSPQGFLAKNIQYF. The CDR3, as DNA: TGTGCCAGCAGTCCTCAGGGGTTCCTAGCCAAAAACATTCAGTACTTC.

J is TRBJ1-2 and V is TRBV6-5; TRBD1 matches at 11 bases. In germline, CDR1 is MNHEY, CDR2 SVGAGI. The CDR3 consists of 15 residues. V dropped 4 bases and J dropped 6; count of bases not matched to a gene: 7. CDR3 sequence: CASSFSGQGGDGYTF. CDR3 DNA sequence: TGTGCCAGCAGTTTTTCGGGACAGGGGGGGGATGGCTACACCTTC.

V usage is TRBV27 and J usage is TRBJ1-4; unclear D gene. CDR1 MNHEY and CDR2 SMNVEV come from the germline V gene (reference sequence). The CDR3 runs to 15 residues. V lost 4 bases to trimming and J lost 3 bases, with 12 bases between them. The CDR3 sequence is CASSSTEEPNEKLFF. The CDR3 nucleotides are TGTGCCAGCAGTTCCACAGAGGAGCCTAATGAAAAACTGTTTTTT.

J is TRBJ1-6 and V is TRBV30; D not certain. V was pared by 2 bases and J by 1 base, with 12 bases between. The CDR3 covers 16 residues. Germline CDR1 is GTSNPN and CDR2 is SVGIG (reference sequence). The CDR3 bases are TGTGCCTGGAGTCCGGGTGGTACGTCCTATAATTCACCCCTCCACTTT. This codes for CAWSPGGTSYNSPLHF. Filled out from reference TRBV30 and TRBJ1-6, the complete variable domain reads SQTIHQWPATLVQPVGSPLSLECTVEGTSNPNLYWYRQAAGRGLQLLFYSVGIGQISSEVPQNLSASRPQDRQFILSSKKLLLSDSGFYLCAWSPGGTSYNSPLHFGNGTRLTVT.

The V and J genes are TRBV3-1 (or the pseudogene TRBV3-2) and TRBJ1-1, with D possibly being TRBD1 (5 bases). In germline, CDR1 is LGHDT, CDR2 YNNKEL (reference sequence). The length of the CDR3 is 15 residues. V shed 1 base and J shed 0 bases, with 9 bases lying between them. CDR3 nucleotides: TGTGCCAGCAGCCAAGGTGGACACTTGAACACTGAAGCTTTCTTT. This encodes CASSQGGHLNTEAFF.

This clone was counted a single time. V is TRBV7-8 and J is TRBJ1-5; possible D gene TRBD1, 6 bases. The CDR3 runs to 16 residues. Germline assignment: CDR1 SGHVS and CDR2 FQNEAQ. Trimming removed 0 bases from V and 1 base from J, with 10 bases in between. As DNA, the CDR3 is TGTGCCAGCAGCTTAGCGTCACAGGGCAGCAATCAGCCCCAGCATTTT. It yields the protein CASSLASQGSNQPQHF.

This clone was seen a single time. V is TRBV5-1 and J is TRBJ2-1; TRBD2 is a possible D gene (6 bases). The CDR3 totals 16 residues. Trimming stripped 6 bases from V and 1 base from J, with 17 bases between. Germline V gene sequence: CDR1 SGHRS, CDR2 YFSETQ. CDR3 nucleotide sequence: TGCGCCAGCACCACCGTTATGGGGACTTCCTACAATGAGCAGTTCTTC. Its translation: CASTTVMGTSYNEQFF.

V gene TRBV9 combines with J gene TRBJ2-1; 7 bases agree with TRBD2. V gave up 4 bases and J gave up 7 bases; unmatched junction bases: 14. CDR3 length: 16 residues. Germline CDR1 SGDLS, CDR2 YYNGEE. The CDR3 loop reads CASSPFGAGNLNEQFF. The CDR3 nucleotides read TGTGCCAGCAGCCCGTTTGGAGCGGGGAATCTGAATGAGCAGTTCTTC. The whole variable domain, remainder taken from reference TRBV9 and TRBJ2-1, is DSGVTQTPKHLITATGQRVTLRCSPRSGDLSVYWYQQSLDQGLQFLIQYYNGEERAKGNILERFSAQQFPDLHSELNLSSLELGDSALYFCASSPFGAGNLNEQFFGPGTRLTVL.

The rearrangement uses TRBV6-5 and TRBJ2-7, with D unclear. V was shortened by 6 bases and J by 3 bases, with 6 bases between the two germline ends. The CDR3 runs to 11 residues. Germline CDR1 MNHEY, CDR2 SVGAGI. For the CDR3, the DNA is TGTGCCAGCAGCCCGAACTACGAGCAGTACTTC. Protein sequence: CASSPNYEQYF.

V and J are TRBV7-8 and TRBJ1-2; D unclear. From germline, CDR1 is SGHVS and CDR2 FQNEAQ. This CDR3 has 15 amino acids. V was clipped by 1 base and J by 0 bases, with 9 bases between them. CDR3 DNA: TGTGCCAGCAGCTTAGGGGATACCACTAACTATGGCTACACCTTC. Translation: CASSLGDTTNYGYTF. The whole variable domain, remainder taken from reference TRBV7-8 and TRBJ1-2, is GAGVSQSPRYKVAKRGQDVALRCDPISGHVSLFWYQQALGQGPEFLTYFQNEAQLDKSGLPSDRFFAERPEGSVSTLKIQRTQQEDSAVYLCASSLGDTTNYGYTFGSGTRLTVV.

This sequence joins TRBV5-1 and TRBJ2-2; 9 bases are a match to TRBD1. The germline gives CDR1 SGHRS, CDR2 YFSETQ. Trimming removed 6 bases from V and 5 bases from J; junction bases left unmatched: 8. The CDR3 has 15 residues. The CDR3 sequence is CASNQGQGRTGELFF. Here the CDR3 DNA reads TGCGCCAGCAACCAGGGACAGGGCCGAACCGGGGAGCTGTTTTTT.

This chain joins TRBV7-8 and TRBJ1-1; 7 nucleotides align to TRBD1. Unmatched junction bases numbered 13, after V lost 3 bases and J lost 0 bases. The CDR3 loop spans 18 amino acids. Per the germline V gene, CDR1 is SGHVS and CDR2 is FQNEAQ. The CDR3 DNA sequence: TGTGCCAGCAGCTTGCGCGGCGGGACAGAAAACATGAACACTGAAGCTTTCTTT. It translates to CASSLRGGTENMNTEAFF.

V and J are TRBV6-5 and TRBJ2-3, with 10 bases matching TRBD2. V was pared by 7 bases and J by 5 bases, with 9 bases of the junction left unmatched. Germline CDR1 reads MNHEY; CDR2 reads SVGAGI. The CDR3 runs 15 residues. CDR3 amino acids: CASIKLAGRGDTQYF. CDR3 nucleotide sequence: TGTGCCAGCATTAAACTAGCGGGGAGGGGAGATACGCAGTATTTT.